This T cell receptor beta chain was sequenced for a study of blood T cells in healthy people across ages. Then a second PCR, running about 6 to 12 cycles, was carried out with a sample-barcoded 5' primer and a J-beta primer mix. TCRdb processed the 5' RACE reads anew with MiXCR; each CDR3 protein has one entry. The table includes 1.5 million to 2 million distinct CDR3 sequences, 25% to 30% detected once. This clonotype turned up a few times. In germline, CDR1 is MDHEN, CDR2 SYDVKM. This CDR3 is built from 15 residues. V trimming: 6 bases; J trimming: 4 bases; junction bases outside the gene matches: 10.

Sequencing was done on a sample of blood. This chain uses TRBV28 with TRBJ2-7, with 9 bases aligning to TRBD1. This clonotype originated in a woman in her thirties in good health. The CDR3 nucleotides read TGTGCCAGCAGGCGGGGGACAGGGATCTCATACGAGCAGTACTTC. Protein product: CASRRGTGISYEQYF.